Each of the 21 T cell receptor beta chains below was sequenced from the same sample in a study of blood T cell repertoires in COVID-19. The protocol was immunoSEQ multiplex PCR, while the TCRdb copy is restricted to in-frame clones and leaves out a portion. The sample shows 150,000 to 180,000 clones, roughly four fifths of them seen only once. Source material: peripheral blood. The receptors were gathered from a woman aged 60-75 years with acute or convalescent COVID-19.

The chain combines TRBV12-3 or TRBV12-4 with TRBJ1-1; D is unresolved. V shed 8 bases and J shed 3 bases, with 10 bases lying between them. This CDR3 region has 12 residues. The CDR3 nucleotides are TGTGCCAGCGTTCTAATGGACACTGAAGCTTTCTTT. Protein sequence: CASVLMDTEAFF.

This clone has a handful of counts. The V gene is TRBV5-1, the J gene TRBJ1-2; D uncertain. The germline gives CDR1 SGHRS, CDR2 YFSETQ. This CDR3 has 12 amino acids. Trimming took off 7 bases at V and 3 bases at J, with 10 bases between the two ends. The chain's CDR3 is CASSSGYYGYTF. The CDR3 DNA reads as TGCGCCAGCTCATCCGGGTACTATGGCTACACCTTC.

The gene calls are TRBV24-1 and TRBJ2-3; 8 bases fit TRBD1. Trimming took 7 bases from V and 4 from J; bases not matched to a gene: 12. The CDR3 loop spans 16 amino acids. In germline, CDR1 is KGHDR, CDR2 SFDVKD. This chain's CDR3 is CATSSGQGAISDTQYF. The CDR3 DNA is TGTGCCACCAGCTCTGGGCAGGGGGCTATTTCAGATACGCAGTATTTT.

This rearrangement joins TRBV5-1 to TRBJ1-2, with D unclear. V lost 4 bases, J lost 5 bases, and 15 bases lay in between. CDR3 length: 14 residues. Germline CDR1 SGHRS, CDR2 YFSETQ. The CDR3 region is CASSPAGKVYGYTF. In nucleotides, the CDR3 is TGCGCCAGCAGCCCGGCCGGGAAAGTTTATGGCTACACCTTC.

The chain links TRBV19 to TRBJ1-2, with unresolved D. The CDR3 totals 14 residues. Trimming removed 3 bases from V and 4 bases from J, with 12 bases in between. Germline V gene data show CDR1 as LNHDA and CDR2 as SQIVND (reference sequence). In DNA, the CDR3 is TGTGCCAGTAGTATGGGCAGTTACTCCTATGGCTACACCTTC. It translates to CASSMGSYSYGYTF.

V usage is TRBV6-1 and J usage is TRBJ2-1, with D perhaps TRBD1 (6 bases). CDR3 length: 15 amino acids. Trimming took off 1 base at V and 2 bases at J, with 9 bases between the two ends. The germline V gene encodes CDR1 MNHNS and CDR2 SASEGT. CDR3 residues: CASSEVGGTYNEQFF. As DNA, the CDR3 is TGTGCCAGCAGTGAAGTAGGGGGTACCTACAATGAGCAGTTCTTC.

In its sample, this clone was seen a few times. This chain connects TRBV4-2 to TRBJ1-1; D perhaps matches TRBD1 (6 bases). The CDR3 covers 16 residues. Germline CDR1 LGHNA, CDR2 YNFKEQ. V gave up 0 bases and J gave up 0 bases, with 11 bases separating them. Written as DNA, the CDR3 is TGTGCCAGCAGCCAAGATCCCACAGGGCTGAACACTGAAGCTTTCTTT. This gives the protein CASSQDPTGLNTEAFF.

The chain is built from TRBV7-8 and TRBJ1-2, with a possible D match to TRBD1 (5 bases). The V and J ends lost 5 bases and 5 bases respectively, with 15 bases between them. The CDR3 consists of 14 residues. CDR1 is SGHVS and CDR2 is FQNEAQ in the germline V gene. The DNA for the CDR3 is TGTGCCAGCAGCGGGGACGAGGGAGGGTATGGCTACACCTTC. It codes for CASSGDEGGYGYTF.

This chain joins TRBV7-9 and TRBJ2-1; TRBD1 matches at 8 bases. Germline V CDR1 and CDR2: SEHNR, FQNEAQ (reference sequence). The CDR3 is 15 amino acids. J was trimmed by 4 bases and V by 7 bases; bases with no gene match: 9. This chain's CDR3 is CASTGQGAWYNEQFF. CDR3 nucleotide sequence: TGTGCCAGCACCGGGCAGGGGGCTTGGTACAATGAGCAGTTCTTC.

V is TRBV11-2 and J is TRBJ1-6; 8 bases agree with TRBD1. V gave up 2 bases and J gave up 7 bases; unmatched junction bases: 1. The CDR3 has 14 amino acids. The germline gives CDR1 SGHAT, CDR2 FQNNGV. The CDR3 coding sequence is TGTGCCAGCAGCTTAAGGGACAGGAATTCACCCCTCCACTTT. It specifies CASSLRDRNSPLHF.

This sequence joins TRBV6-2 or TRBV6-3 and TRBJ2-7, with 10 bases that match TRBD2. The CDR3 sequence is 17 residues long. V gave up 0 bases and J gave up 4 bases; unmatched junction bases: 9. Germline V gives CDR1 MNHEY, CDR2 SVGEGT. The CDR3 loop reads CASSYSRRAGGPYEQYV. The DNA for the CDR3 is TGTGCCAGCAGTTACTCGAGAAGAGCGGGGGGGCCTTACGAGCAGTACGTC.

This clone was observed a single time. The chain recombines TRBV9 with TRBJ2-7; 12 bases map to TRBD2. This CDR3 comprises 15 residues. The V gene's germline CDR1 is SGDLS and CDR2 YYNGEE. The V and J ends lost 4 bases and 3 bases, in that order; junction bases with no gene match: 5. In DNA form, the CDR3 reads TGTGCCAGCAGCCCTTGGACTAGCGGGGACTACGAGCAGTACTTC. Translating gives CASSPWTSGDYEQYF.

The chain links TRBV10-1 to TRBJ2-3; D possibly corresponds to TRBD2 (5 bases). V gave up 6 bases and J gave up 3 bases, with 13 bases separating them. The CDR3 is 14 residues long. Germline values: CDR1 WNHNN, CDR2 SYGVQD (reference sequence). The CDR3 sequence is CASSGDLSTDTQYF. The CDR3 DNA reads TGCGCCAGCAGCGGGGATTTGAGTACAGATACGCAGTATTTT.

The chain links TRBV12-3 or TRBV12-4 to TRBJ2-3, with D maybe TRBD1 (5 bases). This CDR3 is built from 13 residues. The ends were cut back, 3 bases at V and 8 bases at J, with 12 bases in the middle. CDR3 sequence: CASSLQGLRTQYF. Written as DNA, the CDR3 is TGTGCCAGCAGTTTGCAGGGTTTGCGTACGCAGTATTTT.

The chain joins TRBV2 to TRBJ2-3; 12 bases align to TRBD2. Germline CDR1 is SNHLY and CDR2 is FYNNEI. This CDR3 region has 15 residues. V lost 7 bases to trimming and J lost 4 bases; unmatched junction nucleotides: 6. CDR3 coding DNA: TGTGCCAGCAAAAGACTAGCGGGGGCTTCAGATACGCAGTATTTT. Translation: CASKRLAGASDTQYF.

The CDR3 loop reads CASSYNRNQETQYF. Here the CDR3 DNA reads TGTGCCAGCAGTTATAACAGGAACCAAGAGACCCAGTACTTC. This sequence joins TRBV6-5 and TRBJ2-5; maybe TRBD1 (5 bases). CDR3 length: 14 amino acids. V dropped 3 bases and J dropped 0 bases, with 8 bases sitting between them. Looked up from germline, CDR1 is MNHEY and CDR2 is SVGAGI.

About this clone itself: This sample also contains other DNA sequences that code for the same CDR3. The rearrangement links TRBV12-3 or TRBV12-4 to TRBJ1-2, with D possibly TRBD1 on 6 matching bases. This CDR3 is 13 amino acids long. The germline V and J ends were trimmed by 6 bases and 2 bases, with 10 bases remaining between them. CDR3 in amino acids: CASSLGQNYGYTF. The CDR3 coding sequence is TGTGCCAGCAGCCTAGGACAGAACTATGGCTACACCTTC.

This chain links TRBV12-5 with TRBJ1-1; 8 nucleotides align to TRBD1. Germline lookup yields CDR1 LGHNT and CDR2 FRNRAP. V gave up 5 bases and J gave up 10 bases; unmatched junction bases: 12. This CDR3 has 14 amino acids. The CDR3 reads CASGLQGARTGAFF. The DNA of the CDR3 is TGTGCTAGTGGTCTGCAGGGGGCCCGAACGGGAGCTTTCTTT.

V gene TRBV5-1 combines with J gene TRBJ2-5, with 12 nucleotides matching TRBD2. The CDR3 spans 17 residues. From germline, CDR1 is SGHRS and CDR2 YFSETQ. J lost 1 base, V lost 1 base, and 5 bases had no gene match. CDR3 protein: CASSLYSSGGVQETQYF. The CDR3 bases are TGCGCCAGCAGCTTGTACTCTAGCGGGGGGGTCCAAGAGACCCAGTACTTC.

This clone was detected a few times. This chain joins TRBV9 and TRBJ1-2, with D perhaps TRBD1 (5 bases). CDR1 and CDR2 from the germline V gene are SGDLS and YYNGEE. V gave up 0 bases and J gave up 4 bases, with 7 bases separating them. CDR3 size: 13 residues. The CDR3 coding sequence is TGTGCCAGCAGCGTAGGACAGAGCTATGGCTACACCTTC. Translation: CASSVGQSYGYTF.

This sequence joins TRBV19 and TRBJ1-2, with D maybe TRBD1 (5 bases). Trimming removed 7 bases at V and 2 bases at J, with 11 bases between. The germline V gene encodes CDR1 LNHDA and CDR2 SQIVND (reference sequence). The CDR3 covers 13 residues. As DNA, the CDR3 is TGTGCCAGTACCCGGGGGAGGAACTATGGCTACACCTTC. Translation: CASTRGRNYGYTF.